There are many counts of the clone carrying this TCR beta chain. Its antigen is not known. From germline, CDR1 is GTSNPN and CDR2 SVGIG (reference sequence). This CDR3 is built from 13 residues. V was clipped by 2 bases and J by 12 bases, with 14 bases between them. This sample is part of a study of beta chain features in type 1 diabetes. Study-level findings and limits: Among patients with Type 1 diabetes, TCRB CDR3s were moderately but significantly shorter in every one of the four CD4+ subsets.

As every portion of the isolated RNA was reverse transcribed, the sequencing read expressed TCRB transcripts. The repertoire was sequenced with immunoSEQ multiplex PCR; TCRdb's copy has only in-frame clones and lacks some. The sample consists of some 150,000 clones, 13% of them appearing once. J is TRBJ2-6 and V is TRBV30; TRBD1 is a possible D gene (6 bases). Source material: central memory CD4+ T cells from blood. The receptor comes from a man between 18 and 29 years old with type 1 diabetes. Written as DNA, the CDR3 is TGTGCCTGGAGTATACAGGGTATTAGCGTCCTGACTTTC. Translating it yields CAWSIQGISVLTF.